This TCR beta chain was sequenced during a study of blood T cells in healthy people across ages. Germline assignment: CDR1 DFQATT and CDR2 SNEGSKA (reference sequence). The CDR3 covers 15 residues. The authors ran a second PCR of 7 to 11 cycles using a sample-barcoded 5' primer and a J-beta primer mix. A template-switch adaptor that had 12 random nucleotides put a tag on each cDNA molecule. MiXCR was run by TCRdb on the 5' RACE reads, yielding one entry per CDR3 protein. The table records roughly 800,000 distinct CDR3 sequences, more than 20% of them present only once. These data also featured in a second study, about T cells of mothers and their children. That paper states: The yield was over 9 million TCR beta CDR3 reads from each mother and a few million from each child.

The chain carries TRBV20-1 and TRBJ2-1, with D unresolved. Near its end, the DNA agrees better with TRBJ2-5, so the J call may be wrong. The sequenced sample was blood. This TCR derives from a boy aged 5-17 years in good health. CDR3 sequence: CSAQVATVGEETQYF. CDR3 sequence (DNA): TGCAGTGCTCAAGTCGCGACGGTCGGAGAAGAGACCCAGTACTTC.